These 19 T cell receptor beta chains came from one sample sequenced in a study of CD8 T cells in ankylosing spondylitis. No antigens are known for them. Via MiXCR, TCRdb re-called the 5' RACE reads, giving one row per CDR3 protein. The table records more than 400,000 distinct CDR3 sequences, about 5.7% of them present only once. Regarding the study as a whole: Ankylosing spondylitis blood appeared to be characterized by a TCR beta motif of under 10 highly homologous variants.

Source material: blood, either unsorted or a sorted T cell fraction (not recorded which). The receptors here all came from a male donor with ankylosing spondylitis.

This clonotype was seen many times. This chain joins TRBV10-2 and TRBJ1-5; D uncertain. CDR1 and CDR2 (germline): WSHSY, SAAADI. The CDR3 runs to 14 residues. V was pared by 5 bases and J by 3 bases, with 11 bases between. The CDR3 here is CASSRVIDNQPQHF. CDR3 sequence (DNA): TGCGCCAGCAGTCGCGTAATCGACAATCAGCCCCAGCATTTT.

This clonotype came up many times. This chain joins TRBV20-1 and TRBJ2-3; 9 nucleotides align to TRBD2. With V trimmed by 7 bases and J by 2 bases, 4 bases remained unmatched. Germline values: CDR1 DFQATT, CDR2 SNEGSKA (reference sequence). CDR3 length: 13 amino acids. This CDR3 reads CSVSSGTTDTQYF. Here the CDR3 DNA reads TGCAGTGTTTCTAGCGGGACCACAGATACGCAGTATTTT.

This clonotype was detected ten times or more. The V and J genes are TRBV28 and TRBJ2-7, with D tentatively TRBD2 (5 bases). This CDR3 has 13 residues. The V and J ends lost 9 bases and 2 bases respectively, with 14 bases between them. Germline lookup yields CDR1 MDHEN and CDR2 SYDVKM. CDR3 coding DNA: TGTGCCAGTTCTATCCGGAGGCCCTACGAGCAGTACTTC. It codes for CASSIRRPYEQYF.

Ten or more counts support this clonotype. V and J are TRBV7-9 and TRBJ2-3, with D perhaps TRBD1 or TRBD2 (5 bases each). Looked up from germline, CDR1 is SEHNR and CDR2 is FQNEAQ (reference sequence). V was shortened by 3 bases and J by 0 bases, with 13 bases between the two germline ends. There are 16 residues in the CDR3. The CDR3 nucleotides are TGTGCCAGCAGCTTGACCCGAGGGGTTAGCACAGATACGCAGTATTTT. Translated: CASSLTRGVSTDTQYF. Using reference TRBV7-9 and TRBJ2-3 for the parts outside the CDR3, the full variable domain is DTGVSQNPRHKITKRGQNVTFRCDPISEHNRLYWYRQTLGQGPEFLTYFQNEAQLEKSRLLSDRFSAERPKGSFSTLEIQRTEQGDSAMYLCASSLTRGVSTDTQYFGPGTRLTVL.

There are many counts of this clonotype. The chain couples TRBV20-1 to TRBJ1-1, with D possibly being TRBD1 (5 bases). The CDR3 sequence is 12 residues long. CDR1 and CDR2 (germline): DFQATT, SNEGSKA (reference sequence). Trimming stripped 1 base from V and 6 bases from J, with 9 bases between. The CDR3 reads CSARGGRAEAFF. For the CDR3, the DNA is TGCAGTGCTAGAGGGGGGAGGGCTGAAGCTTTCTTT.

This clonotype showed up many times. CDR3: CASSISGRNSYEQYF. The CDR3 nucleotides are TGTGCCAGCAGCATCAGCGGGAGGAACTCCTACGAGCAGTACTTC. This chain connects TRBV7-9 to TRBJ2-7, with 9 nucleotides matching TRBD2. CDR3 length: 15 residues. Germline V CDR1 and CDR2: SEHNR, FQNEAQ (reference sequence). V dropped 5 bases and J dropped 0; count of bases not matched to a gene: 5.

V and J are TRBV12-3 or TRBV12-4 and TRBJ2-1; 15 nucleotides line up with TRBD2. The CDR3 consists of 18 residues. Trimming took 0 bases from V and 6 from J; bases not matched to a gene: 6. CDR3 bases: TGTGCCAGCAGTTTAGCCGGACTAGCGGGAGGGCCTTTCAATGAGCAGTTCTTC. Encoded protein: CASSLAGLAGGPFNEQFF.

CDR3 sequence (DNA): TGTGCCAGCAGTTACATTACGCCGGCCCCCTCATTGAATCCGCTCTCCTACGAGCAGTACTTC. Translation: CASSYITPAPSLNPLSYEQYF. V usage is TRBV6-2 or TRBV6-3 and J usage is TRBJ2-7; D ambiguous. Germline CDR1 reads MNHEY; CDR2 reads SVGEGT. The ends were cut back, 2 bases at V and 0 bases at J, with 29 bases in the middle. The CDR3 totals 21 residues.

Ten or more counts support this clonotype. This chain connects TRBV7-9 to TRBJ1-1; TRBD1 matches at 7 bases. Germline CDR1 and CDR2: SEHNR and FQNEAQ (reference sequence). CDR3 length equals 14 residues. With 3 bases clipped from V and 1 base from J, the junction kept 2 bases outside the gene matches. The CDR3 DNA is TGTGCCAGCAGCTTCGGGACAGCGAACACTGAAGCTTTCTTT. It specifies CASSFGTANTEAFF.

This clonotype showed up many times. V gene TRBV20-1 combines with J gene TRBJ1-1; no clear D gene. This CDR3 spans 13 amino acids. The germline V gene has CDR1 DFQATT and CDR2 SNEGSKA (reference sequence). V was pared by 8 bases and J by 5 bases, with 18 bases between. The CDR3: CSTRLPGLTEAFF. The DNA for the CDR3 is TGCAGTACACGATTGCCCGGGTTAACTGAAGCTTTCTTT.

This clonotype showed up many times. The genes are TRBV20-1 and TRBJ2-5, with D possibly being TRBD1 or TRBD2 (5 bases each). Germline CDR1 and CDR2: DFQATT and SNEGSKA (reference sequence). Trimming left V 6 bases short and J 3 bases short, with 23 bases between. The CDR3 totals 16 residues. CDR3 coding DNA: TGCAGTGCCCGTGGGGGTTCTAGCCTATGGGAAGAGACCCAGTACTTC. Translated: CSARGGSSLWEETQYF.

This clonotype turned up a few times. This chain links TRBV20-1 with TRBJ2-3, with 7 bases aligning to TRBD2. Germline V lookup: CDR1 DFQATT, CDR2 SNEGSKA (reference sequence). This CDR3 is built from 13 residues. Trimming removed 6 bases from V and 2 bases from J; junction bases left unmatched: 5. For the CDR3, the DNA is TGCAGTGCGTACCGGGGGGACACAGATACGCAGTATTTT. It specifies CSAYRGDTDTQYF.

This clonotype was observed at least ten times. The CDR3 loop reads CATSRDQLGWNTEAFF. The CDR3 DNA reads TGTGCCACCAGCAGAGATCAATTGGGGTGGAACACTGAAGCTTTCTTT. This chain connects TRBV15 to TRBJ1-1; no clear D gene. The CDR3 loop spans 16 amino acids. CDR1 LNHNV and CDR2 YYDKDF come from the germline V gene (reference sequence). The V gene lost 0 bases and the J gene lost 1 base, with 12 bases spanning the gap.

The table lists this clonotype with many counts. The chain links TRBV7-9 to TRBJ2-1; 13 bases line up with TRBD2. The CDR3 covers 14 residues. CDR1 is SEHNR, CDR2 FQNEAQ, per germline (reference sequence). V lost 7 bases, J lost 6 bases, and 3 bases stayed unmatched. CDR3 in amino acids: CASIGLAGANEQFF. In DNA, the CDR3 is TGTGCCAGCATCGGACTAGCGGGGGCCAATGAGCAGTTCTTC.

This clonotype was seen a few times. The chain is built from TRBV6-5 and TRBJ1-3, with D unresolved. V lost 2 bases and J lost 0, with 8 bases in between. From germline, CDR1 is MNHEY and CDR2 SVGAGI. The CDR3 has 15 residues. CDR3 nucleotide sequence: TGTGCCAGCAGTTACGGAGGCCTCTCTGGAAACACCATATATTTT. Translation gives CASSYGGLSGNTIYF.

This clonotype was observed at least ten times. The CDR3 region is CASSIPTGSSEAFF. The CDR3 region has the DNA TGTGCCAGCAGCATCCCGACGGGCTCCTCGGAAGCTTTCTTT. V gene TRBV5-5 combines with J gene TRBJ1-1; no definite D call. Looked up from germline, CDR1 is SGHKS and CDR2 is YYEKEE (reference sequence). The CDR3 consists of 14 residues. With 4 bases removed from V and 8 bases from J, the gap between germline ends came to 18 bases.

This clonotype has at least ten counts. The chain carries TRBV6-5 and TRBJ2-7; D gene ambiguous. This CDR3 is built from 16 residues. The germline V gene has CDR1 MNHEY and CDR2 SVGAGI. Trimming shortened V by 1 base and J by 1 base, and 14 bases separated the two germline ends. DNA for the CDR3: TGTGCCAGCAGTTACTTTAGGCGAGCCGAGTCCTACGAGCAGTACTTC. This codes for CASSYFRRAESYEQYF.

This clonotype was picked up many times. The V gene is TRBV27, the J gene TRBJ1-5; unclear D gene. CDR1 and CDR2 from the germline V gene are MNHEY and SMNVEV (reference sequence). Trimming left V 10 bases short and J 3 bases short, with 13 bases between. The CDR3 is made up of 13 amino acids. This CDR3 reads CAIKSDLNQPQHF. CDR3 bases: TGTGCCATCAAAAGCGACCTCAATCAGCCCCAGCATTTT.

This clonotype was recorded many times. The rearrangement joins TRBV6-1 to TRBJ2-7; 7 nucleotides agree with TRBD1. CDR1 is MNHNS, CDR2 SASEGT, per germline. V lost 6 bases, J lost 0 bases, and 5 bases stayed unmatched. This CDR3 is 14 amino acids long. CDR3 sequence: CASSPGQLSYEQYF. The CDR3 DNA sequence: TGTGCCAGCAGCCCGGGACAGCTCTCCTACGAGCAGTACTTC.